This is a list of T cell receptor beta chains from one sample in a study of CD8 T cells in ankylosing spondylitis. TCRdb re-called the 5' RACE reads through MiXCR, storing one row per CDR3 protein. The sample shows about 30,000 distinct CDR3 sequences, around 30% of them seen only once. Sequenced: synovial fluid, either unsorted or a sorted T cell fraction (not recorded which). The source of these receptors is a male donor with ankylosing spondylitis. Each CDR3 is given with its conserved first and last residue. Each record gives: D gene, clone size, J gene, V gene, CDR3 DNA, CDR3 protein. D genes are given only for firm matches. The size field is filled for only some rows; it gives once, few, many or a size class.

D gene: -
clone size: few
J gene: TRBJ2-3
V gene: TRBV3-1
CDR3 DNA: TGTGCCAGCAGCCAACTCTCCCGCACAGATACGCAGTATTTT
CDR3 protein: CASSQLSRTDTQYF

D gene: -
clone size: few
J gene: TRBJ1-3
V gene: TRBV27
CDR3 DNA: TGTGCCAGCAGTACCTTGGGCGGTGGAAACACCATATATTTT
CDR3 protein: CASSTLGGGNTIYF

D gene: -
clone size: -
J gene: TRBJ2-1
V gene: TRBV6-1
CDR3 DNA: TGTGCCAGCAGTGAAGTCGGAGGGGGCCGGGAGCAGTTCTTC
CDR3 protein: CASSEVGGGREQFF

D gene: -
clone size: -
J gene: TRBJ2-1
V gene: TRBV7-9
CDR3 DNA: TGTGCCAGCAATCCGCTCGGGAGCTCCTACAATGAGCAGTTCTTC
CDR3 protein: CASNPLGSSYNEQFF

D gene: TRBD2
clone size: -
J gene: TRBJ2-3
V gene: TRBV11-3
CDR3 DNA: TGTGCCAGCAGCGCCCGACTAGCGGGAGATCTCACAGATACGCAGTATTTT
CDR3 protein: CASSARLAGDLTDTQYF

D gene: -
clone size: few
J gene: TRBJ1-6
V gene: TRBV2
CDR3 DNA: TGTGCCAGCAGTCAGACTCACCCTGCGTTATCACCCCTCCACTTT
CDR3 protein: CASSQTHPALSPLHF

D gene: TRBD2
clone size: many
J gene: TRBJ2-3
V gene: TRBV24-1
CDR3 DNA: TGTGCCACCAGTGATTGGGCCACTAGCGGGAGGACGACAGATACGCAGTATTTT
CDR3 protein: CATSDWATSGRTTDTQYF

D gene: TRBD1
clone size: -
J gene: TRBJ2-3
V gene: TRBV7-9
CDR3 DNA: TGTGCCAGCAGCTTAGTGCAGGGGGCGCACACAGATACGCAGTATTTT
CDR3 protein: CASSLVQGAHTDTQYF

D gene: -
clone size: few
J gene: TRBJ2-4
V gene: TRBV7-9
CDR3 DNA: TGTGCCAGCAGCCCCCCGCAGGAAAACATTCAGTACTTC
CDR3 protein: CASSPPQENIQYF

D gene: TRBD1
clone size: few
J gene: TRBJ1-1
V gene: TRBV29-1
CDR3 DNA: TGCAGCACAGGTATAGTGGGTGGACAGGCCCTGAACACTGAAGCTTTCTTT
CDR3 protein: CSTGIVGGQALNTEAFF

D gene: -
clone size: -
J gene: TRBJ1-5
V gene: TRBV5-4
CDR3 DNA: TGTGCCAGCAGCTGGGACGGCAATCAGCCCCAGCATTTT
CDR3 protein: CASSWDGNQPQHF

D gene: -
clone size: -
J gene: TRBJ1-1
V gene: TRBV6-1
CDR3 DNA: TGTGCCAGCAGTGAAGGGGAACAGAACACTGAAGCTTTCTTT
CDR3 protein: CASSEGEQNTEAFF

D gene: -
clone size: many
J gene: TRBJ2-7
V gene: TRBV5-1
CDR3 DNA: TGCGCCAGCAGCTTGAAAACCCTACAGGGTGGCGAGCAGTACTTC
CDR3 protein: CASSLKTLQGGEQYF

D gene: TRBD1
clone size: -
J gene: TRBJ2-7
V gene: TRBV25-1
CDR3 DNA: TGTGCCAGCAGTGAAATAGGAGATAACAGGGGCCACGAGCAGTACTTC
CDR3 protein: CASSEIGDNRGHEQYF

D gene: -
clone size: few
J gene: TRBJ1-5
V gene: TRBV6-2/TRBV6-3
CDR3 DNA: TGTGCCAGCAGTTACAAAAATAGCAATCAGCCCCAGCATTTT
CDR3 protein: CASSYKNSNQPQHF

D gene: TRBD2
clone size: many
J gene: TRBJ2-3
V gene: TRBV10-2
CDR3 DNA: TGCGCCACCGGGACTAGCGGCACAGATACGCAGTATTTT
CDR3 protein: CATGTSGTDTQYF

D gene: -
clone size: -
J gene: TRBJ2-7
V gene: TRBV27
CDR3 DNA: TGTGCCAGCAGCCTCACCGCTCCCTCCGGGGGCGAGCAGTACTTC
CDR3 protein: CASSLTAPSGGEQYF

D gene: TRBD2
clone size: once
J gene: TRBJ2-7
V gene: TRBV7-9
CDR3 DNA: TGTGCCAGCAGCTTCCGGACTAGCGGGTACTACGAGCAGTACTTC
CDR3 protein: CASSFRTSGYYEQYF

D gene: -
clone size: -
J gene: TRBJ1-5
V gene: TRBV30
CDR3 DNA: TGTGCCTGGAGCCTGCGGGGAGGTAGAGAACCCCAGCATTTT
CDR3 protein: CAWSLRGGREPQHF

D gene: -
clone size: -
J gene: TRBJ2-2
V gene: TRBV18
CDR3 DNA: TGTGCCAGTATAAGGGGCACCGGGGAGCTGTTTTTT
CDR3 protein: CASIRGTGELFF

D gene: TRBD1
clone size: few
J gene: TRBJ2-7
V gene: TRBV25-1
CDR3 DNA: TGTGCCAGCAGTGGGACAGGGGGATTGGACGAGCAGTACTTC
CDR3 protein: CASSGTGGLDEQYF

D gene: -
clone size: many
J gene: TRBJ2-1
V gene: TRBV12-3/TRBV12-4
CDR3 DNA: TGTGCCAGCAGTTTCACGGGGCGCGATGAGCAGTTCTTC
CDR3 protein: CASSFTGRDEQFF

D gene: -
clone size: -
J gene: TRBJ1-1
V gene: TRBV28
CDR3 DNA: TGTGCCAGCAGGATGACGAGGGGCCGGACTGAAGCTTTCTTT
CDR3 protein: CASRMTRGRTEAFF